This T cell receptor (beta chain) was found in a study of OX40 agonist ivuxolimab in advanced cancers. Study-wide results and caveats: Clones of CD4+ and CD8+ blood T cells grew by week 6 at doses of 0.1 to 3.0 mg/kg. CD4+ T cells averaged fewer expanded clones than CD8+ T cells. Some nonresponders additionally presented with little normalized T-cell clonal expansion.

Patients with autoimmune history or systemic immunosuppression were excluded. Of note for this clone: Antigen specificity is unknown.

Generated by immunoSEQ multiplex PCR, the TCRdb table keeps only in-frame clones and is missing some. The sample shows some 90,000 clones, approximately 91% of them seen only once. Sequencing used CD4+ or CD8+ T cells sorted from blood, obtained in a trial of the OX40 agonist ivuxolimab. The clonotype was recovered from an adult with an advanced solid tumor such as melanoma, head and neck, liver or kidney cancer.

As DNA, the CDR3 is TGCGCCAGCAGCTCCCGACTAGGCGCAGATACGCAGTATTTT. Protein sequence: CASSSRLGADTQYF. The chain has TRBV5-1 and TRBJ2-3; D possibly corresponds to TRBD2 (6 bases). The ends were cut back, 3 bases at V and 4 bases at J, with 12 bases in the middle. Germline CDR1 SGHRS, CDR2 YFSETQ. This CDR3 is built from 14 residues.